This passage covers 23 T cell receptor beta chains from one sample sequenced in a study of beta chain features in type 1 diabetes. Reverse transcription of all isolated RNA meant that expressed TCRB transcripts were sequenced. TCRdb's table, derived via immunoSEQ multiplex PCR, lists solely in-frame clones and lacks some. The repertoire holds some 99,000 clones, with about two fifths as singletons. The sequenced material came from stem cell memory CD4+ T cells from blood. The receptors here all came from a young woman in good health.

The CDR3 region is CASKRDINLYNEQFF. The CDR3 DNA reads TGCGCCAGCAAAAGGGACATCAATCTTTACAATGAGCAGTTCTTC. The J gene is TRBJ2-1, the V gene TRBV5-1, with D perhaps TRBD1 (6 bases). This CDR3 has 15 residues. Trimming stripped 6 bases from V and 4 bases from J, with 17 bases between. Germline CDR1 and CDR2: SGHRS and YFSETQ.

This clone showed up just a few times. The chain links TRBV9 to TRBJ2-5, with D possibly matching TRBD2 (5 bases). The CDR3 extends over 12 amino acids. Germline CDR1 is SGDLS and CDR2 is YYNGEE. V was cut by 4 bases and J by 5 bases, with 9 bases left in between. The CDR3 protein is CASSPGEETQYF. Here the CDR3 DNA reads TGTGCCAGCAGCCCTGGGGAGGAGACCCAGTACTTC.

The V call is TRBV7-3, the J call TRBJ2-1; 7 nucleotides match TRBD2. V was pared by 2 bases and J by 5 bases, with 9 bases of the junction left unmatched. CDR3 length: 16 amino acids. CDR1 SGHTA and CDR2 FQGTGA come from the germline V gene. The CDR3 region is CASSLLPRETDNEQFF. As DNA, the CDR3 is TGTGCCAGCAGCTTATTACCGCGGGAGACCGACAATGAGCAGTTCTTC.

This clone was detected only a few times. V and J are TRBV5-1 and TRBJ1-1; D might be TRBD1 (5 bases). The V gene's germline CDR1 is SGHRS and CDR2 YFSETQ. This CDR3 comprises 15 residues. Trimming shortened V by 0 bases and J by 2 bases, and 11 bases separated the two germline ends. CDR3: CASSLDVTANTEAFF. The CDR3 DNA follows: TGCGCCAGCAGCTTGGATGTGACAGCCAACACTGAAGCTTTCTTT.

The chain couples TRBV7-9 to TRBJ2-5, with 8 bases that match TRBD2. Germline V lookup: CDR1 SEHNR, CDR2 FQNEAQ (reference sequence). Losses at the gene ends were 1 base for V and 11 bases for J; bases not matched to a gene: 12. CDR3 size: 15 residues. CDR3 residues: CASSLGGAGAREQYF. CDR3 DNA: TGTGCCAGCAGCTTAGGAGGAGCGGGAGCACGTGAGCAGTACTTC. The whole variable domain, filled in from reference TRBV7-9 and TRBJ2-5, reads DTGVSQNPRHKITKRGQNVTFRCDPISEHNRLYWYRQTLGQGPEFLTYFQNEAQLEKSRLLSDRFSAERPKGSFSTLEIQRTEQGDSAMYLCASSLGGAGAREQYFGPGTRLLVL.

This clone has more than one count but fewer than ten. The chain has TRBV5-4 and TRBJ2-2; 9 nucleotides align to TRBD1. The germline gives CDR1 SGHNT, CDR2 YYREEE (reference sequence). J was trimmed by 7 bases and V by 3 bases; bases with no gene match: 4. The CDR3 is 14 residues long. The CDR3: CASSSGTGNGELFF. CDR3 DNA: TGTGCCAGCAGCTCCGGGACAGGGAACGGGGAGCTGTTTTTT.

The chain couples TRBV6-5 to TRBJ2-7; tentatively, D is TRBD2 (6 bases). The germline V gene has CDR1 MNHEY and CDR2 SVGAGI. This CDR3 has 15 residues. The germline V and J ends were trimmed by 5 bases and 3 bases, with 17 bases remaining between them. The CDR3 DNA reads TGTGCCAGCAGTCCCCTCCCGACTAGGAGCTACGAGCAGTACTTC. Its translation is CASSPLPTRSYEQYF.

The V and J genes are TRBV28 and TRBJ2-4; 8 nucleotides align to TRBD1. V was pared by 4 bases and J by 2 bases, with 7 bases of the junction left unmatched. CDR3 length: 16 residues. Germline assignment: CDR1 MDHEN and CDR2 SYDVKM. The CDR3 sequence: CASSSQGALTKNIQYF. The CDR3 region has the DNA TGTGCCAGCAGTTCCCAGGGGGCTTTAACCAAAAACATTCAGTACTTC.

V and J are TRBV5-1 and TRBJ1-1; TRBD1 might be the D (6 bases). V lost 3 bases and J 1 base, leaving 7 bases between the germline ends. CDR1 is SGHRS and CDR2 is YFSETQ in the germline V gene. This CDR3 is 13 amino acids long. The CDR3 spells CASSWGQNTEAFF. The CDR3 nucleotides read TGCGCCAGCAGCTGGGGGCAGAACACTGAAGCTTTCTTT. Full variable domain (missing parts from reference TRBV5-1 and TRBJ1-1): KAGVTQTPRYLIKTRGQQVTLSCSPISGHRSVSWYQQTPGQGLQFLFEYFSETQRNKGNFPGRFSGRQFSNSRSEMNVSTLELGDSALYLCASSWGQNTEAFFGQGTRLTVV.

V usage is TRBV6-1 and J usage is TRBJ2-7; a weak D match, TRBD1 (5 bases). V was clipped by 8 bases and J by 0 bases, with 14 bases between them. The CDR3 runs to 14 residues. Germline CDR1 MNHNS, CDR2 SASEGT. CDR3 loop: CASVGASHSYEQYF. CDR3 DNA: TGTGCCAGCGTAGGGGCATCCCACTCCTACGAGCAGTACTTC.

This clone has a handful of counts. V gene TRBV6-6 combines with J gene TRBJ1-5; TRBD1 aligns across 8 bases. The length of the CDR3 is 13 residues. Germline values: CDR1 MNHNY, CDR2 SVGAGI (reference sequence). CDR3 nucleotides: TGTGCAACCGTAGGGGGGACAGGTCAGCCCCAGCATTTT. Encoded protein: CATVGGTGQPQHF.

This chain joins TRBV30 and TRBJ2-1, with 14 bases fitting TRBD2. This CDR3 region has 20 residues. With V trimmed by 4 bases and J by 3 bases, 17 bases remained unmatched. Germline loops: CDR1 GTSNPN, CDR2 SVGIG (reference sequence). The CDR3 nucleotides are TGTGCCTGGAAGACAGCTCCGGGGACTAGCGGGAGTACGGACTACAATGAGCAGTTCTTC. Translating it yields CAWKTAPGTSGSTDYNEQFF.

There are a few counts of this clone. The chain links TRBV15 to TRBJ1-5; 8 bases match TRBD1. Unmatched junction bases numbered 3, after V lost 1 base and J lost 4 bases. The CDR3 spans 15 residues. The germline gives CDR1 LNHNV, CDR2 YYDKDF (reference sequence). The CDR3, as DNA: TGTGCCACCAGCAGAGGGACAGGGAAAAATCAGCCCCAGCATTTT. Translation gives CATSRGTGKNQPQHF.

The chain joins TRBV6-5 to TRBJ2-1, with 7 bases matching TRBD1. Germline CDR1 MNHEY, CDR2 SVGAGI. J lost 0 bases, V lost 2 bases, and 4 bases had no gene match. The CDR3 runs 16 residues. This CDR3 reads CASSYEGASSYNEQFF. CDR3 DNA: TGTGCCAGCAGTTACGAGGGGGCGAGCTCCTACAATGAGCAGTTCTTC.

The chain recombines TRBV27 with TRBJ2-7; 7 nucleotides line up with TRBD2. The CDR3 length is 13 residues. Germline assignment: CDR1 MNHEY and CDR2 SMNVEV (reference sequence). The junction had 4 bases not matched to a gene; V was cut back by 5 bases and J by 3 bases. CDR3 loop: CASSTAGYYEQYF. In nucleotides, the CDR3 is TGTGCCAGCAGTACAGCGGGGTACTACGAGCAGTACTTC.

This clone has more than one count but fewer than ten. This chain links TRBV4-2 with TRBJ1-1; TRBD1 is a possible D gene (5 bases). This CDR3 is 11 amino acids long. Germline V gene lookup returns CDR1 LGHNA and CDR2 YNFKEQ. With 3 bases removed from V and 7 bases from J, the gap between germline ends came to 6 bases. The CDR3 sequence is CASSHRVEAFF. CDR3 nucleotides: TGTGCCAGCAGCCACAGGGTTGAAGCTTTCTTT.

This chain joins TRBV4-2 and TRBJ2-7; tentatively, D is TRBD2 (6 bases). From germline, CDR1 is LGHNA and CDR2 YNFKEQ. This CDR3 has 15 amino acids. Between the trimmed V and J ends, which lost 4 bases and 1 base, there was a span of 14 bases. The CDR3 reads CASSPLWGDSYEQYF. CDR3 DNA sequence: TGTGCCAGCAGCCCCCTTTGGGGGGATTCCTACGAGCAGTACTTC.

CDR3 bases: TGTGCCAGCAGCCGCGGACTAGCGGGAGGTCAAGAGACCCAGTACTTC. Its translation: CASSRGLAGGQETQYF. The genes are TRBV11-3 and TRBJ2-5; 14 nucleotides align to TRBD2. CDR3 size: 16 residues. Germline CDR1 and CDR2: SGHNT and YENEEA. After removal of 5 bases from V and 2 bases from J, the junction contained 4 bases not matched to a gene. Full variable domain (remainder filled in from reference TRBV11-3 and TRBJ2-5): EAGVVQSPRYKIIEKKQPVAFWCNPISGHNTLYWYLQNLGQGPELLIRYENEEAVDDSQLPKDRFSAERLKGVDSTLKIQPAELGDSAVYLCASSRGLAGGQETQYFGPGTRLLVL.

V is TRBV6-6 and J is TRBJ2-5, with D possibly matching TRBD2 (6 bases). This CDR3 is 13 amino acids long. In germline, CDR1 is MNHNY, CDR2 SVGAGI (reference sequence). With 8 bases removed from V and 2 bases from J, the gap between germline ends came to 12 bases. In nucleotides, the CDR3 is TGTGCCAGCGCATTGGGAGGACAAGAGACCCAGTACTTC. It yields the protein CASALGGQETQYF.

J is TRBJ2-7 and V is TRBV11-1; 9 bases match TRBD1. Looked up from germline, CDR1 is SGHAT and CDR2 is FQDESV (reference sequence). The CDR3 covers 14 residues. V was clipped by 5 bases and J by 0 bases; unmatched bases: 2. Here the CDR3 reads CASSRDRDSYEQYF. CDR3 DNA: TGTGCCAGCAGCCGGGACAGGGACTCCTACGAGCAGTACTTC. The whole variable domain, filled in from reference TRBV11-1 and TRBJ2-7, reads EAEVAQSPRYKITEKSQAVAFWCDPISGHATLYWYRQILGQGPELLVQFQDESVVDDSQLPKDRFSAERLKGVDSTLKIQPAELGDSAMYLCASSRDRDSYEQYFGPGTRLTVT.

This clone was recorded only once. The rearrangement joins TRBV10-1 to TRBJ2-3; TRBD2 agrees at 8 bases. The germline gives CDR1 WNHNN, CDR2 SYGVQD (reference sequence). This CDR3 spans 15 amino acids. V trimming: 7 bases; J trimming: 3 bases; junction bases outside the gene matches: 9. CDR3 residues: CASTAGTRSTDTQYF. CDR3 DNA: TGCGCCAGCACAGCCGGGACTAGATCGACAGATACGCAGTATTTT.

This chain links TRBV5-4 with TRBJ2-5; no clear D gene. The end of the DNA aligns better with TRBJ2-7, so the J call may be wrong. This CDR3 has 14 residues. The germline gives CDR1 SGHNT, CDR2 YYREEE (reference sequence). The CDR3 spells CASSLGHGGYEQYF. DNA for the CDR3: TGTGCCAGCAGCTTAGGCCACGGCGGCTACGAGCAGTACTTC.

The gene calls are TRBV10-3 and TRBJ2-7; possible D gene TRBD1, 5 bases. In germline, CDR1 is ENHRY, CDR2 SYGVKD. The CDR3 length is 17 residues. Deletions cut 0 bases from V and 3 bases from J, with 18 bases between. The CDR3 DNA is TGTGCCATCAGTGAGTCCAGGGTTAAGTACCAAGGCTACGAGCAGTACTTC. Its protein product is CAISESRVKYQGYEQYF.